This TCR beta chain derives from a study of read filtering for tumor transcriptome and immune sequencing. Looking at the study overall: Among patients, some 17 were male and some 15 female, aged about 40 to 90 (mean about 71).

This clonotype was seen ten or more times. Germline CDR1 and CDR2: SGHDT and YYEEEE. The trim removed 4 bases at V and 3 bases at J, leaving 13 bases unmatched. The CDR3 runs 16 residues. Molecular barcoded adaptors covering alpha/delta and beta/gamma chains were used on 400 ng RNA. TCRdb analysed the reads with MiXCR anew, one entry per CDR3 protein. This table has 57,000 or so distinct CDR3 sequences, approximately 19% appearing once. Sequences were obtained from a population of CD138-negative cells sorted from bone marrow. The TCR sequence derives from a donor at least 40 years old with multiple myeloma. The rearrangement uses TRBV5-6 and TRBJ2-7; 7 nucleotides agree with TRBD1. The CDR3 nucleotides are TGTGCCAGCAGCCCGACAGGGCTTCTAATAAACTACGAGCAGTACTTC. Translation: CASSPTGLLINYEQYF.